This T cell receptor (beta chain) was obtained from a study of T cell changes during pregnancy in multiple sclerosis. The CDR3 has 13 amino acids. Germline V gives CDR1 WNHNN, CDR2 SYGVQD (reference sequence). Trimming shortened V by 6 bases and J by 5 bases, and 11 bases separated the two germline ends. TCRdb keeps only in-frame clones here, not all; method: immunoSEQ multiplex PCR. The table lists roughly 69,000 clones, approximately 91% of them singletons. The material was peripheral blood, obtained in the third trimester of pregnancy. The chain employs TRBV10-1 and TRBJ1-5; D possibly corresponds to TRBD1 (6 bases). The TCR sequence derives from a female donor with multiple sclerosis, enrolled in a pregnancy study. Here the CDR3 reads CASSHSGDQPQHF. The CDR3 nucleotides read TGCGCCAGCAGCCACTCAGGGGATCAGCCCCAGCATTTT.